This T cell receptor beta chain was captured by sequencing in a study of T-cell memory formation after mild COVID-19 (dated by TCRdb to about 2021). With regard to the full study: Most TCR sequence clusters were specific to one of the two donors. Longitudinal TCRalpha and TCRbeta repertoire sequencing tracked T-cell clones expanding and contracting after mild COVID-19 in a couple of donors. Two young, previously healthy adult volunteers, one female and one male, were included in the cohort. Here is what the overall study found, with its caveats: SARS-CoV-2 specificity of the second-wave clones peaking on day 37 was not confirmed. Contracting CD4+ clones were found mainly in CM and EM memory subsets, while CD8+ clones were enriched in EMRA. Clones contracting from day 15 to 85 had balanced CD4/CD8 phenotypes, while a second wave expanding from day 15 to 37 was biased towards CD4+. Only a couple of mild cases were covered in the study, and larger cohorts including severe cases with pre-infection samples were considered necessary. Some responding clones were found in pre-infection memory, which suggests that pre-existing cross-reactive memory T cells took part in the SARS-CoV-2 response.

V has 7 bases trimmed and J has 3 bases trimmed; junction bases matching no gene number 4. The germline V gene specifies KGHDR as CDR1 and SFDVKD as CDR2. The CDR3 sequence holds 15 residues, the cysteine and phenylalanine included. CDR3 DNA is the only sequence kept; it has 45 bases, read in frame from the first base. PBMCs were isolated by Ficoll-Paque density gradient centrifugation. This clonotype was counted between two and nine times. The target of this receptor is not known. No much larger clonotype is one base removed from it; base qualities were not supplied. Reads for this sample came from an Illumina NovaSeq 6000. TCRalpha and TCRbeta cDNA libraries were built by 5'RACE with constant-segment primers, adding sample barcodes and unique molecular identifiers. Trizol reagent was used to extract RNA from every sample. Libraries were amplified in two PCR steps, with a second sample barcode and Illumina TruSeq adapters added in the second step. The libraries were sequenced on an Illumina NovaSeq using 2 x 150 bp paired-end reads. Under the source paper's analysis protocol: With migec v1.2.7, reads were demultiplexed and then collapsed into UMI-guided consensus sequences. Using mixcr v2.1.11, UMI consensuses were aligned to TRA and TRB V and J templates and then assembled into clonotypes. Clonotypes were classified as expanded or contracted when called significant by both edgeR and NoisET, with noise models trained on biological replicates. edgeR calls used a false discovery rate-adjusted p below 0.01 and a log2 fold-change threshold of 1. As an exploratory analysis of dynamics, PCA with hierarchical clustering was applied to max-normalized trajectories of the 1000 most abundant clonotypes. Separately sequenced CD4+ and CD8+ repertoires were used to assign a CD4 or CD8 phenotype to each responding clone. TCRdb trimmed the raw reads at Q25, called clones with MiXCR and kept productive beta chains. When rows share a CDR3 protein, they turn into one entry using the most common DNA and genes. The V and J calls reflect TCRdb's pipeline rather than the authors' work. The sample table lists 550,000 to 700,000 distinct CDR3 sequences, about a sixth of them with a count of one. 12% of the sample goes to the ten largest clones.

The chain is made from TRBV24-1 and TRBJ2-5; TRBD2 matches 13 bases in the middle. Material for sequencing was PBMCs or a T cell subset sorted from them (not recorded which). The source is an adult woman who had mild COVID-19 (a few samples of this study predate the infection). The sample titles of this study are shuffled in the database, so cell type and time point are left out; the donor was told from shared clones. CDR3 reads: CATSGTSGTKETQYF. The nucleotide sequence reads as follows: TGTGCCACCAGCGGGACTAGCGGGACAAAAGAGACCCAGTACTTC.